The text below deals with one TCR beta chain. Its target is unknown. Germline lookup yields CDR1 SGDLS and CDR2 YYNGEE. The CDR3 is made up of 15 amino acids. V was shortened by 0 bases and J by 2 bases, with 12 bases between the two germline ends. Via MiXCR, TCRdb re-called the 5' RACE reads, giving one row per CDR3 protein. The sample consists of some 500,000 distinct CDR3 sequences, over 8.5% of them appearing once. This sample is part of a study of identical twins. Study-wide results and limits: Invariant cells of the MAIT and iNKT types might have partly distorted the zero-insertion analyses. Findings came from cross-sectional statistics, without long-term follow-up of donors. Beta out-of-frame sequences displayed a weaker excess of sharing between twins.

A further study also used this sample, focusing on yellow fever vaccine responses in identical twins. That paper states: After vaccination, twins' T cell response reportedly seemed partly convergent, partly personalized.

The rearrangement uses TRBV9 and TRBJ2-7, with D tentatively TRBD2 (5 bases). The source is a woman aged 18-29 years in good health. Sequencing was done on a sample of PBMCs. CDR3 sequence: CASSVGGSIPYEQYF. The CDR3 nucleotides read TGTGCCAGCAGCGTAGGTGGGAGCATCCCCTACGAGCAGTACTTC. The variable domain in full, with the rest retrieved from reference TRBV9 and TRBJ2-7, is DSGVTQTPKHLITATGQRVTLRCSPRSGDLSVYWYQQSLDQGLQFLIQYYNGEERAKGNILERFSAQQFPDLHSELNLSSLELGDSALYFCASSVGGSIPYEQYFGPGTRLTVT.